Listed below are T cell receptor beta chains from one sample, sequenced in a study of shared clonotypes between healthy human individuals. Some clones are missing from TCRdb's copy, which holds only in-frame ones; the method was immunoSEQ multiplex PCR. The sample contains hundreds of thousands of clones, 90% to 96% of which appear only once. Sequencing was carried out using naive CD4+ T cells sorted from blood. Receptor source: a woman aged 25-40 years in good health. CDR3s include the opening cysteine and the closing phenylalanine or tryptophan. A D gene is named only where the DNA matches it firmly. Clone size is not always given. Where it is, it says once, few, many or a class for expanded clones.

cdr3_nt	cdr3_aa	clone_size	j_call	d_call	v_call
TGCGCCAGCACCCGATCGTCCCAAGAGACCCAGTACTTC	CASTRSSQETQYF	-	TRBJ2-5	-	TRBV5-1
TGTGCCAGCAGTGATGGGGGTTTGGTCGCACTGTTTTTT	CASSDGGLVALFF	-	TRBJ1-4	-	TRBV6-1
TGCGCCAGCAGTGAGTCGGGACATCCAAGGACAGCGAACACTGAAGCTTTCTTT	CASSESGHPRTANTEAFF	-	TRBJ1-1	-	TRBV10-1
TGTGCCAGCAGTTTAATCCAGTATGGAAACACCATATATTTT	CASSLIQYGNTIYF	-	TRBJ1-3	-	TRBV28
TGTGCCAGCAGCAAAAGGACAGGGAAGCAGTACTTC	CASSKRTGKQYF	-	TRBJ2-7	TRBD1	TRBV13
TGTGCCAGCAGCTTGGGGGCGTCACGGCGGATGGAAAAACTGTTTTTT	CASSLGASRRMEKLFF	-	TRBJ1-4	-	TRBV5-6
TGTGCCAGCAGCTTAGTGGGGGGAGTTGATGGCTACACCTTC	CASSLVGGVDGYTF	once	TRBJ1-2	-	TRBV11-2
TGTGCCAGCAGCCTTCCCGGGACAGGGGCGAACTATGGCTACACCTTC	CASSLPGTGANYGYTF	-	TRBJ1-2	TRBD1	TRBV11-2
TGTGCCAGCAGTCAGACAGGCACCTGGGACGAGCAGTACTTC	CASSQTGTWDEQYF	-	TRBJ2-7	-	TRBV28
TGTGCCAGCAGTTACAAGGGGAACAATGGCTACACCTTC	CASSYKGNNGYTF	-	TRBJ1-2	-	TRBV6-5